The clone carrying this TCR beta chain was recorded at least ten times. Each molecule of TCR cDNA was tagged with one unique molecular identifier. One entry per CDR3 protein results from TCRdb running MiXCR on the 5' RACE reads. In the table there are around 40,000 distinct CDR3 sequences, roughly 5.8% of which are singletons. The time point: sample taken at primary tumor resection. Frozen PBMC, nontumor lung or tumor provided whole RNA, which was sequenced unsorted. There were 75 or so donors, all of them untreated patients with early-stage non-small cell lung cancer. The CDR3 extends over 11 amino acids. The germline CDR1 and CDR2 sequences are MDHEN and SYDVKM. The V gene end was trimmed by 10 bases and the J gene end by 4 bases; junction bases not matched to a gene: 1. The sample originates from a study of spatial heterogeneity in lung cancer. As for the study in general: Consistent detection of more beta-chain than alpha-chain sequences was observed.

Source: PBMCs, taken at surgery. The rearrangement joins TRBV28 to TRBJ2-1; 7 bases line up with TRBD2. The receptor was derived from a male donor with early-stage non-small cell lung cancer. The CDR3 DNA sequence: TGTGCCACCGGGGGGTACAATGAGCAGTTCTTC. Translating gives CATGGYNEQFF.